These 15 T cell receptor beta chains were all obtained from the same sample, sequenced in a study of beta chain features in type 1 diabetes. The sequenced template was cDNA made from the entire isolated RNA. The repertoire was sequenced with immunoSEQ multiplex PCR; TCRdb's copy has only in-frame clones and lacks some. The sample has 300,000 or so clones, approximately 8.2% seen once. The sample comprised central memory CD4+ T cells from blood. Source of these receptors: a woman aged 18-29 years in good health.

This clone turned up a few times. The V gene is TRBV28, the J gene TRBJ1-5, with 7 bases matching TRBD1. V lost 4 bases to trimming and J lost 5 bases; unmatched junction nucleotides: 8. Looked up from germline, CDR1 is MDHEN and CDR2 is SYDVKM. The CDR3 loop spans 15 amino acids. The CDR3 is CASSSPGGHDQPQHF. The CDR3 bases are TGTGCCAGCAGTTCTCCAGGGGGTCATGATCAGCCCCAGCATTTT.

This clone was counted between two and nine times. The chain has TRBV7-2 and TRBJ1-5, with D perhaps matching TRBD1 (5 bases). V was cut by 4 bases and J by 3 bases, with 10 bases left in between. Germline loops: CDR1 SGHTA, CDR2 FQGNSA. The CDR3 covers 14 residues. The CDR3 DNA follows: TGTGCCAGCAGCTACGGGGCGTACAATCAGCCCCAGCATTTT. Protein sequence: CASSYGAYNQPQHF.

Only a few counts were recorded for this clone. The V gene is TRBV7-9, the J gene TRBJ1-4, with a possible D match to TRBD1 (5 bases). V dropped 1 base and J dropped 7 bases, with 10 bases sitting between them. The CDR3 extends over 14 amino acids. In germline, CDR1 is SEHNR, CDR2 FQNEAQ (reference sequence). CDR3 amino acids: CASSLVTGGEKLFF. CDR3 in DNA: TGTGCCAGCAGCTTAGTCACGGGGGGTGAAAAACTGTTTTTT.

This clone appeared many times. The CDR3 spells CASSSPGGSNQPQHF. CDR3 nucleotide sequence: TGTGCCAGCAGTTCACCAGGGGGAAGCAATCAGCCCCAGCATTTT. The rearrangement joins TRBV28 to TRBJ1-5, with TRBD1 matching 7 bases. This CDR3 is 15 amino acids long. Germline V gives CDR1 MDHEN, CDR2 SYDVKM. J gave up 1 base and V 4 bases, and 4 bases lay outside the gene matches.

This clone was found many times. The V gene is TRBV21-1, the J gene TRBJ2-2; the table's D gene call, TRBD1, was not cross checked with the DNA. TRBV21-1 is recorded as a pseudogene. The CDR3 consists of 16 residues. The CDR3 loop is CASSKDDRGRGGELFF. DNA for the CDR3: TGTGCCAGCAGCAAAGACGACAGGGGGCGAGGCGGGGAGCTGTTTTTT.

With regard to this clone: This sequence may be a read error, since a much larger clone differs from it by one base. The CDR3 loop reads CASSIADTQYF. As DNA, the CDR3 is TGTGCCAGCAGCATCGCAGATACGCAGTATTTT. This chain connects TRBV7-2 to TRBJ2-3; D gene unclear. The CDR3 is made up of 11 amino acids. With 5 bases removed from V and 4 bases from J, the gap between germline ends came to 4 bases. Germline CDR1 SGHTA, CDR2 FQGNSA. The full variable domain, rest sourced from reference TRBV7-2 and TRBJ2-3, is GAGVSQSPSNKVTEKGKDVELRCDPISGHTALYWYRQSLGQGLEFLIYFQGNSAPDKSGLPSDRFSAERTGGSVSTLTIQRTQQEDSAVYLCASSIADTQYFGPGTRLTVL.

This clone was detected only a few times. The gene calls are TRBV18 and TRBJ2-1; 7 bases line up with TRBD2. This CDR3 is 16 amino acids long. Germline loops: CDR1 KGHSH, CDR2 LQKENI. Trimming cost V 3 bases and J 9 bases; bases outside gene matches: 14. CDR3 nucleotide sequence: TGTGCCAGCTCACCCCGCCCGGGGCCGGGGGGTGGTGAGCAGTTCTTC. It is translated as CASSPRPGPGGGEQFF.

The chain uses TRBV10-2 and TRBJ2-5; 14 bases line up with TRBD2. Germline CDR1 is WSHSY and CDR2 is SAAADI. Germline trimming cut 6 bases from V and 4 bases from J; bases unmatched to any gene: 10. This CDR3 is built from 17 residues. CDR3 nucleotide sequence: TGCGCCAGCAGCCAACGACTAGCGGGAGGGCCGTTAGAGACCCAGTACTTC. This gives the protein CASSQRLAGGPLETQYF.

This clone was counted between two and nine times. The chain combines TRBV7-3 with TRBJ2-3; D is uncertain. The germline V gene encodes CDR1 SGHTA and CDR2 FQGTGA. The CDR3 extends over 13 amino acids. V was pared by 0 bases and J by 2 bases, with 3 bases between. CDR3 sequence reads: CASSLTTTDTQYF. CDR3 DNA: TGTGCCAGCAGCTTAACCACCACAGATACGCAGTATTTT. The full variable domain, in which reference TRBV7-3 and TRBJ2-3 provide the parts outside the CDR3, is GAGVSQTPSNKVTEKGKYVELRCDPISGHTALYWYRQSLGQGPEFLIYFQGTGAADDSGLPNDRFFAVRPEGSVSTLKIQRTERGDSAVYLCASSLTTTDTQYFGPGTRLTVL.

This clone was counted many times. The CDR3 nucleotides are TGTGCAAGTCGCTTAGTAGGGCTCGCGAACACCGGGGAGCTGTTTTTT. This codes for CASRLVGLANTGELFF. The rearrangement joins TRBV12-2 to TRBJ2-2. TRBV12-2 is recorded as a pseudogene. The CDR3 spans 16 residues.

The sample holds a few counts of this clone. The chain employs TRBV5-4 and TRBJ2-5; D call uncertain. The CDR3 has 12 amino acids. Trimming took off 1 base at V and 2 bases at J, with 3 bases between the two ends. CDR1 SGHNT and CDR2 YYREEE come from the germline V gene (reference sequence). The CDR3 region is CASSLHQETQYF. CDR3 in DNA: TGTGCCAGCAGCTTGCATCAAGAGACCCAGTACTTC. The entire variable domain, with the rest obtained from reference TRBV5-4 and TRBJ2-5, is as follows: ETGVTQSPTHLIKTRGQQVTLRCSSQSGHNTVSWYQQALGQGPQFIFQYYREEENGRGNFPPRFSGLQFPNYSSELNVNALELDDSALYLCASSLHQETQYFGPGTRLLVL.

The rearrangement joins TRBV28 to TRBJ2-7; 7 nucleotides line up with TRBD1. Germline CDR1 and CDR2: MDHEN and SYDVKM. The CDR3 is made up of 14 amino acids. The junction had 3 bases not matched to a gene; V was cut back by 0 bases and J by 4 bases. CDR3 bases: TGTGCCAGCAGTTTATGGCAGGGGGAATACGAGCAGTACTTC. This codes for CASSLWQGEYEQYF.

This clone was detected only a few times. This chain connects TRBV6-6 to TRBJ2-5, with TRBD1 matching over 10 bases. Germline CDR1 is MNHNY and CDR2 is SVGAGI (reference sequence). This CDR3 is 15 amino acids long. V shed 6 bases, J shed 7 bases, and the junction held 11 bases outside the gene matches. This chain's CDR3 is CASSTTGTGEGTQYF. The DNA of the CDR3 is TGTGCCAGCAGCACCACCGGGACAGGGGAAGGGACCCAGTACTTC.

The chain employs TRBV11-2 and TRBJ2-1; no clear D gene. The CDR3 sequence is 12 residues long. Germline CDR1 SGHAT, CDR2 FQNNGV. V lost 1 base and J lost 8, with 6 bases in between. The CDR3 nucleotides are TGTGCCAGCAGCTTAGGATGGGATGAGCAGTTCTTC. Amino acids: CASSLGWDEQFF.

This chain joins TRBV19 and TRBJ2-6; D is unclear. The length of the CDR3 is 15 residues. The germline V gene has CDR1 LNHDA and CDR2 SQIVND (reference sequence). V lost 4 bases, J lost 4 bases, and 11 bases lay in between. CDR3 sequence: CASSKPWAGANVLTF. The CDR3 DNA reads TGTGCCAGTAGTAAACCGTGGGCAGGGGCCAACGTCCTGACTTTC.